This T cell receptor beta chain was captured by sequencing in a study of prognosis after radiotherapy for stage I lung cancer. Study outcomes and limitations: Unique TCR clones declined after stereotactic body radiation therapy, from a median 10,088 to 6,861.

CDR1 is LGHNA and CDR2 is YSLEER in the germline V gene. V dropped 0 bases and J dropped 3; count of bases not matched to a gene: 1. The CDR3 runs to 16 residues. Genomic DNA was subjected to two-round multiplex PCR for amplification of TCR beta CDR3. For every TRBV and TRBJ gene, a specific primer was used in first-round PCR. TCRdb analysed the multiplex PCR reads with MiXCR anew, one entry per CDR3 protein. This sample has around 26,000 distinct CDR3 sequences; roughly 50% occur once, and the top ten carry 14% to 15%. Peripheral venous blood was drawn in roughly 5.7-milliliter volumes, with a draw taken at each of two separate time points. This clonotype appeared many times. Antigen unknown.

The chain recombines TRBV4-3 with TRBJ2-3, with 12 bases lining up with TRBD2. The sequence derives from a donor over 45 with non-small cell lung cancer. The specimen was PBMCs, collected before or after stereotactic body radiation therapy (not recorded which). CDR3 DNA sequence: TGCGCCAGCAGCCAAGATGGGACTAGCGGGACAGATACGCAGTATTTT. The encoded protein is CASSQDGTSGTDTQYF.